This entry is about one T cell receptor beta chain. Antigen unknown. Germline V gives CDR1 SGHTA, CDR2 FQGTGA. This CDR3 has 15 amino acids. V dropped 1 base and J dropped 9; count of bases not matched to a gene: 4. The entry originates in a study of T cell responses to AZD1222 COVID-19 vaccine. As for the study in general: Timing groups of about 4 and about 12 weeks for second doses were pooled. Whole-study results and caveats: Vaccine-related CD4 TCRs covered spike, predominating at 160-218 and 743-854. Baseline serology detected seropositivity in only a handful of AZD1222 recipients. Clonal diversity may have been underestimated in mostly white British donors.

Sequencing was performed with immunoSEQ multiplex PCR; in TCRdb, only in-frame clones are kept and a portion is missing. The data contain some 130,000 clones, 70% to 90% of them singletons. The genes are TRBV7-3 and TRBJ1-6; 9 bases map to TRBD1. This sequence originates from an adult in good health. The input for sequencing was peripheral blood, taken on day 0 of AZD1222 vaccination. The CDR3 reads CASSLRGQGSSPLHF. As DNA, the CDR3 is TGTGCCAGCAGCTTAAGGGGACAGGGTAGTTCACCCCTCCACTTT.